A single sample gave rise to the 20 T cell receptor beta chains below, sequenced in a study of cytomegalovirus exposure and HLA in healthy donors. Researchers ran the PCR with 60 Vbeta and 13 Jbeta primers. Libraries were prepared by immunoSEQ multiplex PCR; TCRdb keeps only in-frame clonotypes and omits some of them. The sample yields about 170,000 clones, around 72% seen once. The sample comprised PBMCs. The source of these receptors is a man aged 35 to 55 in good health and CMV-seropositive.

The chain uses TRBV27 and TRBJ1-1; 9 bases are shared with TRBD1. The CDR3 length is 15 residues. Germline-derived CDR1 and CDR2 are MNHEY and SMNVEV (reference sequence). J lost 3 bases, V lost 0 bases, and 2 bases had no gene match. The CDR3 reads CASSLSTGGYTEAFF. CDR3 sequence (DNA): TGTGCCAGCAGTTTATCAACAGGGGGCTACACTGAAGCTTTCTTT.

V is TRBV10-3 and J is TRBJ2-1; no clear D. CDR3 size: 12 residues. Between the trimmed V and J ends, which lost 2 bases and 6 bases, there was a span of 5 bases. In germline, CDR1 is ENHRY, CDR2 SYGVKD. DNA for the CDR3: TGTGCCATCAGTGAGAACAGCAATGAGCAGTTCTTC. Translation: CAISENSNEQFF.

The chain links TRBV6-6 to TRBJ2-7; D is possibly TRBD1 (6 bases). This CDR3 comprises 15 residues. V was trimmed by 0 bases and J by 3 bases, leaving 12 bases between them. CDR1 is MNHNY and CDR2 is SVGAGI in the germline V gene (reference sequence). CDR3 region: CASSYSQGTDYEQYF. The DNA for the CDR3 is TGTGCCAGCAGTTACTCGCAGGGGACGGACTACGAGCAGTACTTC.

The chain has TRBV27 and TRBJ1-1; 8 bases are shared with TRBD1. The CDR3 sequence is 16 residues long. V gave up 1 base and J gave up 6 bases; unmatched junction bases: 10. Per germline, CDR1 MNHEY and CDR2 SMNVEV (reference sequence). CDR3 DNA: TGTGCCAGCAGTTTATATCCCCGGACAGGGTCCGCTGAAGCTTTCTTT. It is translated as CASSLYPRTGSAEAFF.

V gene TRBV7-6 combines with J gene TRBJ1-5, with D perhaps TRBD1 (5 bases). This CDR3 is 15 amino acids long. Germline lookup yields CDR1 SGHVS and CDR2 FNYEAQ. Trimming stripped 5 bases from V and 3 bases from J, with 14 bases between. This CDR3 reads CASSRRQGPNQPQHF. The CDR3 coding sequence is TGTGCCAGCAGCCGGCGGCAGGGCCCCAATCAGCCCCAGCATTTT. The full variable domain, completed using reference TRBV7-6 and TRBJ1-5, is GAGVSQSPRYKVTKRGQDVALRCDPISGHVSLYWYRQALGQGPEFLTYFNYEAQQDKSGLPNDRFSAERPEGSISTLTIQRTEQRDSAMYRCASSRRQGPNQPQHFGDGTRLSIL.

The V and J genes are TRBV7-8 and TRBJ1-1; 7 nucleotides agree with TRBD1. V shed 3 bases, J shed 0 bases, and the junction held 7 bases outside the gene matches. CDR3 length: 16 residues. Looked up from germline, CDR1 is SGHVS and CDR2 is FQNEAQ. CDR3 sequence reads: CASSLYDGQVNTEAFF. CDR3 DNA sequence: TGTGCCAGCAGCTTGTATGATGGACAGGTGAACACTGAAGCTTTCTTT.

This clone has a single count. The V call is TRBV19, the J call TRBJ1-5; no clear D. Germline-derived CDR1 and CDR2 are LNHDA and SQIVND (reference sequence). Trimming left V 6 bases short and J 3 bases short, with 15 bases between. CDR3 length: 15 amino acids. The CDR3 nucleotides read TGTGCCAGTAGGTCGGGATCCCCCAACAATCAGCCCCAGCATTTT. It yields the protein CASRSGSPNNQPQHF.

V usage is TRBV18 and J usage is TRBJ1-2; D is perhaps TRBD1 (6 bases). This CDR3 region has 13 residues. CDR1 and CDR2 from the germline V gene are KGHSH and LQKENI. Trimming removed 4 bases from V and 6 bases from J, with 12 bases in between. CDR3 coding DNA: TGTGCCAGCTCACAACAGGGAAGGGATGGCTACACCTTC. Amino acid sequence: CASSQQGRDGYTF.

The chain carries TRBV7-6 and TRBJ2-5, with D perhaps TRBD1 (5 bases). V was cut by 5 bases and J by 3 bases, with 13 bases left in between. The CDR3 length is 14 residues. CDR1 is SGHVS and CDR2 is FNYEAQ in the germline V gene. CDR3 amino acids: CASSLGASKETQYF. The CDR3 bases are TGTGCCAGCAGCCTAGGGGCCTCGAAAGAGACCCAGTACTTC.

The V call is TRBV29-1, the J call TRBJ2-7, with 8 bases aligning to TRBD1. From germline, CDR1 is SQVTM and CDR2 ANQGSEA. The CDR3 has 15 amino acids. V was clipped by 6 bases and J by 2 bases; unmatched bases: 12. The CDR3 reads CSVKGQDPHPYEQYF. In DNA, the CDR3 is TGCAGCGTGAAGGGACAGGATCCTCATCCCTACGAGCAGTACTTC.

The rearrangement joins TRBV2 to TRBJ1-2, with no clear D. The V end lost 1 base, the J end lost 5 bases, and 14 bases lay between the germline ends. In germline, CDR1 is SNHLY, CDR2 FYNNEI. CDR3 length: 15 residues. CDR3 bases: TGTGCCAGCAGTGAAGATCCTAAGCTGCCTTATGGCTACACCTTC. This gives the protein CASSEDPKLPYGYTF.

This clone was recorded once. The chain joins TRBV7-2 to TRBJ1-2, with D possibly being TRBD1 (5 bases). CDR3 size: 16 residues. Germline values: CDR1 SGHTA, CDR2 FQGNSA. The V gene lost 1 base and the J gene lost 2 bases, with 14 bases spanning the gap. CDR3 sequence (DNA): TGTGCCAGCAGCTTAGGTGGTTCAGGGCAGAACTATGGCTACACCTTC. Translation: CASSLGGSGQNYGYTF. Supplemented by reference TRBV7-2 and TRBJ1-2, the full variable domain reads GAGVSQSPSNKVTEKGKDVELRCDPISGHTALYWYRQSLGQGLEFLIYFQGNSAPDKSGLPSDRFSAERTGGSVSTLTIQRTQQEDSAVYLCASSLGGSGQNYGYTFGSGTRLTVV.

V gene TRBV2 combines with J gene TRBJ1-1, with D possibly TRBD1 on 5 matching bases. Germline CDR1 SNHLY, CDR2 FYNNEI. V lost 10 bases to trimming and J lost 1 base, with 16 bases between them. The CDR3 extends over 14 amino acids. The DNA for the CDR3 is TGTGCCACCAGAGCCGGAAGGGGGAACACTGAAGCTTTCTTT. Its protein is CATRAGRGNTEAFF.

The table lists this clone with a count of one. The chain has TRBV6-5 and TRBJ1-1, with no clear D. The CDR3 totals 14 residues. CDR1 and CDR2 (germline): MNHEY, SVGAGI. Between the trimmed V and J ends, which lost 0 bases and 5 bases, there was a span of 10 bases. The CDR3 DNA reads TGTGCCAGCAGTTACTCGCGGACGGGAACTGAAGCTTTCTTT. It is translated as CASSYSRTGTEAFF.

In DNA, the CDR3 is TGTGCCAGCAGCCATCCCGACAGTGAAGCTTTCTTT. Protein sequence: CASSHPDSEAFF. The chain joins TRBV4-2 to TRBJ1-1; tentatively, D is TRBD1 (5 bases). This CDR3 is built from 12 residues. V lost 3 bases, J lost 7 bases, and 9 bases lay in between. Germline V gene data show CDR1 as LGHNA and CDR2 as YNFKEQ.

This CDR3 reads CASSVAAPLGNTEAFF. The CDR3 nucleotides are TGTGCCAGCAGCGTAGCGGCCCCCCTAGGGAACACTGAAGCTTTCTTT. The genes are TRBV9 and TRBJ1-1; D is unresolved. Trimming cost V 0 bases and J 1 base, with 13 bases left between them. Germline CDR1 reads SGDLS; CDR2 reads YYNGEE. The CDR3 is 16 amino acids.

The V gene is TRBV27, the J gene TRBJ2-1; 10 bases are a match to TRBD1. Germline V CDR1 and CDR2: MNHEY, SMNVEV (reference sequence). Trimming took 8 bases from V and 6 from J; bases not matched to a gene: 13. The CDR3 has 16 amino acids. The CDR3 loop is CASAQLTGQGPNEQFF. DNA of the CDR3: TGTGCCAGCGCGCAGCTTACGGGACAGGGGCCCAATGAGCAGTTCTTC.

This chain joins TRBV27 and TRBJ2-1, with D possibly matching TRBD2 (7 bases). The V gene's germline CDR1 is MNHEY and CDR2 SMNVEV (reference sequence). The CDR3 extends over 16 amino acids. With 3 bases removed from V and 0 bases from J, the gap between germline ends came to 12 bases. For the CDR3, the DNA is TGTGCCAGCAGTTTGCTAGCGGACAGCTCCTACAATGAGCAGTTCTTC. Its protein product is CASSLLADSSYNEQFF.

This clone was detected a few times. DNA of the CDR3: TGTGCCAGCAGTCCTCTTCGGGGGGCGGATACGCAGTATTTT. This gives the protein CASSPLRGADTQYF. The chain recombines TRBV27 with TRBJ2-3; D perhaps matches TRBD2 (7 bases). Per germline, CDR1 MNHEY and CDR2 SMNVEV (reference sequence). The CDR3 length is 14 residues. Trimming left V 5 bases short and J 6 bases short, with 15 bases between.

This chain uses TRBV9 with TRBJ2-1, with 8 nucleotides matching TRBD1. There are 16 residues in the CDR3. J was trimmed by 6 bases and V by 0 bases; bases with no gene match: 8. Germline CDR1 SGDLS, CDR2 YYNGEE. The CDR3 spells CASSVGSQGAINEQFF. In DNA form, the CDR3 reads TGTGCCAGCAGCGTAGGCTCTCAGGGGGCGATCAATGAGCAGTTCTTC.